Presented here are 7 T cell receptor beta chains from one specimen sequenced in a study of T-cell memory formation after mild COVID-19. TCRdb re-called the 5' RACE reads with MiXCR, one entry per CDR3 protein. In the table there are just over 60,000 distinct CDR3 sequences, about a tenth of which are singletons. The sample comprised PBMCs or a T cell subset sorted from them (not recorded which). The source is a man between 18 and 35 years old who had mild COVID-19 (a few samples of this study predate the infection). Cell type and time point are not known.

This clonotype was observed a few times. The genes are TRBV12-3 or TRBV12-4 and TRBJ2-4, with 10 bases fitting TRBD1. The CDR3 is 13 amino acids. V lost 8 bases, J lost 9 bases, and 7 bases stayed unmatched. This CDR3 reads CASAPGQGLIQYF. CDR3 nucleotides: TGTGCCAGCGCGCCGGGACAGGGGCTCATTCAGTACTTC.

This clonotype occurred many times. The V gene is TRBV5-1, the J gene TRBJ1-1; D may be TRBD1 (5 bases). The V and J ends lost 2 bases and 3 bases respectively, with 8 bases between them. The CDR3 is 13 residues long. Germline CDR1 is SGHRS and CDR2 is YFSETQ. In DNA, the CDR3 is TGCGCCAGCAGCTTCGGGGGGTACACTGAAGCTTTCTTT. Amino acids: CASSFGGYTEAFF.

This clonotype has at least ten counts. The chain recombines TRBV7-2 with TRBJ2-1; possible D gene TRBD2, 6 bases. This CDR3 region has 15 residues. V was cut by 3 bases and J by 2 bases, with 11 bases left in between. Germline CDR1 SGHTA, CDR2 FQGNSA. CDR3 sequence: CASSLDSGTYNEQFF. CDR3 coding DNA: TGTGCCAGCAGCTTGGATAGCGGCACCTACAATGAGCAGTTCTTC.

This clonotype was picked up a small number of times. The rearrangement joins TRBV3-1 to TRBJ2-7; D remains unclear. The CDR3 is made up of 13 amino acids. CDR1 LGHDT and CDR2 YNNKEL come from the germline V gene (reference sequence). V gave up 1 base and J gave up 7 bases, with 11 bases separating them. The CDR3 bases are TGTGCCAGCAGCCAAGGCGGATTCGGGGAGCAGTACTTC. Protein sequence: CASSQGGFGEQYF.

This chain joins TRBV6-5 and TRBJ1-6; D remains unclear. Between the trimmed V and J ends, which lost 2 bases and 7 bases, there was a span of 9 bases. This CDR3 contains 14 residues. CDR1 and CDR2 from the germline V gene are MNHEY and SVGAGI. The DNA of the CDR3 is TGTGCCAGCAGTTACGAAAGGCGGAATTCACCCCTCCACTTT. It codes for CASSYERRNSPLHF.

This clonotype is medium-sized in the sample. This chain joins TRBV4-2 and TRBJ1-2, with TRBD1 matching over 8 bases. The CDR3 has 17 residues. V was clipped by 5 bases and J by 2 bases; unmatched bases: 13. CDR1 and CDR2 (germline): LGHNA, YNFKEQ. CDR3 in amino acids: CASSTLTGARGNYGYTF. The CDR3 DNA follows: TGTGCCAGCAGCACCCTGACAGGGGCCAGGGGCAACTATGGCTACACCTTC.

Many counts were recorded for this clonotype. V usage is TRBV29-1 and J usage is TRBJ2-4, with D unresolved. The V gene's germline CDR1 is SQVTM and CDR2 ANQGSEA. The CDR3 runs to 12 residues. V was trimmed by 8 bases and J by 8 bases, leaving 16 bases between them. The CDR3, as DNA: TGCAGCCCCCTACAACTTGGGCACATTCAGTACTTC. This sequence encodes CSPLQLGHIQYF.